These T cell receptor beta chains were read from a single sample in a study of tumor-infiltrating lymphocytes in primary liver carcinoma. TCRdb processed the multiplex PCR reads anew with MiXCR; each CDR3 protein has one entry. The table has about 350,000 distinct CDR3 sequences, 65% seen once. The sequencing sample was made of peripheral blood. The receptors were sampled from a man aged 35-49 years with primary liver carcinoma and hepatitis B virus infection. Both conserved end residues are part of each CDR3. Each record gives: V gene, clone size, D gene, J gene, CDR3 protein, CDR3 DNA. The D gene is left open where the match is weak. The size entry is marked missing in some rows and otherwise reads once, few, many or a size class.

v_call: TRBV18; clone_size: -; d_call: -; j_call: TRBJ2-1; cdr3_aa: CASSPSDHRADEQFF; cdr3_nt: TGTGCCAGCTCACCCTCGGATCACAGGGCGGATGAGCAGTTCTTC
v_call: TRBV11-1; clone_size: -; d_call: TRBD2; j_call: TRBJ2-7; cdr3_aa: CASSSSSGQSYEQYF; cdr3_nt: TGTGCCAGCAGCTCATCTAGCGGTCAGTCCTACGAGCAGTACTTC
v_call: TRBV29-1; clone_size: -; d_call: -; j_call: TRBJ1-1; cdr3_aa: CGMAPSTGTNTEAFF; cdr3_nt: TGCGGCATGGCCCCTTCGACAGGTACGAACACTGAAGCTTTCTTT
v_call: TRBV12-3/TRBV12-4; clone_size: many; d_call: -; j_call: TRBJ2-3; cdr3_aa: CASSRDTQYF; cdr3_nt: TGTGCCAGCAGCAGAGATACGCAGTATTTT
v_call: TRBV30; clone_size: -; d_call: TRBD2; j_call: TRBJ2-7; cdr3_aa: CASSPLAGRGEQYF; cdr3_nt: TGTGCCTCGAGTCCTCTAGCGGGACGCGGCGAGCAGTACTTC
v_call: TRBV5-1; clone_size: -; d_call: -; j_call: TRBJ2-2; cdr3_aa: CASSLSTLNTGELSF; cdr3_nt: TGCGCCAGCAGCTTGTCCACACTTAACACCGGGGAGCTGTCTTTT
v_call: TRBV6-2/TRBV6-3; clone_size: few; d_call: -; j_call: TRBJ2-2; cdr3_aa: CASSYTSPQGTGTGELFF; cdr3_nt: TGTGCCAGCAGTTACACCTCACCCCAGGGGACGGGCACCGGGGAGCTGTTTTTT
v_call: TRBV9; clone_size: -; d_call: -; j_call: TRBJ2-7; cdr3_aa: CASSVDVVPYEQYF; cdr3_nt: TGTGCCAGCAGCGTAGATGTGGTTCCATACGAGCAGTACTTC
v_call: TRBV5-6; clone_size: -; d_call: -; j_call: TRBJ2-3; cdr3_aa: CVSSLTADTQYF; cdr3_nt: TGTGTCAGCAGCTTGACGGCAGATACGCAGTATTTC
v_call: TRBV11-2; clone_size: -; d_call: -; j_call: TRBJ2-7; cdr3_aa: CAASGQLIDEQYF; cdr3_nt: TGTGCCGCCAGCGGACAGTTGATTGACGAACAGTACTTC
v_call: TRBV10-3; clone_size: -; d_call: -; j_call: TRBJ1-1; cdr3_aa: CVISIDRGNTEALF; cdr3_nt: TGTGTCATCAGCATCGACAGAGGGAACACTGAAGCTCTCTTT
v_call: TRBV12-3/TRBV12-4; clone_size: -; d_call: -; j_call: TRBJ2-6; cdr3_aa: CASGGANGSLGANVLTF; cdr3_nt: TGTGCCAGCGGAGGGGCTAACGGGAGTCTGGGGGCCAACGTCCTGACTTTC
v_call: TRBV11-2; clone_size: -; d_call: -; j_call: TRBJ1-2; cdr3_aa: CASTAGPSPAGYTF; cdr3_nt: TGTGCCAGCACAGCTGGCCCGTCACCTGCGGGCTACACCTTC
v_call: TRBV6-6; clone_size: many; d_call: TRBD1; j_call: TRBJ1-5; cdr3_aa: CASSYLKLDRGNQPQHF; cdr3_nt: TGTGCCAGCAGTTACCTCAAATTGGACAGGGGAAATCAGCCCCAGCATTTT
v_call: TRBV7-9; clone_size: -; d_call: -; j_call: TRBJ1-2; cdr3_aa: CASSLAGGYGYTF; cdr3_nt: TGTGCCAGCAGCTTAGCGGGAGGCTATGGCTATACCTTC
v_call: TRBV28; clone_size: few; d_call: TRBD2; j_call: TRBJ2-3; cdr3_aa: CASSLIAGGHTDTQYF; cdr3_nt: TGTGCCAGCAGTTTAATCGCGGGAGGGCATACAGATACGCAGTATTTT
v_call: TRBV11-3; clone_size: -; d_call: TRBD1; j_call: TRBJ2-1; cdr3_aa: CVSSLGQGGYIEQFF; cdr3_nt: TGTGTCAGCAGCCTCGGACAGGGGGGCTACATTGAGCAGTTCTTC
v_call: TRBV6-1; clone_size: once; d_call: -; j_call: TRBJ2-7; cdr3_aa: CASSATGAGLGYEQYF; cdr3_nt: TGTGCCAGCAGTGCAACCGGGGCAGGGCTTGGATACGAGCAGTACTTC
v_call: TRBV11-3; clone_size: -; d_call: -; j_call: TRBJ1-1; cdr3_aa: CASSRGEGKTEAFF; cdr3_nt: TGTGCCAGCAGCCGAGGGGAGGGAAAGACTGAAGCTTTCTTT
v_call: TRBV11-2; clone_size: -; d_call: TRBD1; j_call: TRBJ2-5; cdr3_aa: CDSSTRTGRQETQYF; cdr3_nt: TGTGACAGCAGCACGCGGACAGGCCGGCAAGAGACCCAGTACTTC
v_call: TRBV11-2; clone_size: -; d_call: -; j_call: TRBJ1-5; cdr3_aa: CASSLSWRARDTQHF; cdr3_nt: TGTGCCAGCAGCTTAAGCTGGAGGGCCAGAGATACGCAGCATTTT
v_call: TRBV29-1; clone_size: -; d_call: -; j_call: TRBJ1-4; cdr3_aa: CRVRGGSGEKLFF; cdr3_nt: TGCAGGGTGAGGGGAGGGTCAGGTGAAAAACTGTTTTTT
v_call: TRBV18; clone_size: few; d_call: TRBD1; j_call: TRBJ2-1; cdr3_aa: CASSPRGTANNNEQFF; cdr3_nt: TGTGCCAGCTCACCACGTGGGACAGCGAATAACAATGAGCAGTTCTTC
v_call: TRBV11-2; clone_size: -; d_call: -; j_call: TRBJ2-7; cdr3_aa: CASSLELGGGEQYF; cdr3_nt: TGTGCCAGCAGCCTAGAATTGGGGGGCGGCGAGCAGTACTTC
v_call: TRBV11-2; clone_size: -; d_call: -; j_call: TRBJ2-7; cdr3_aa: CASSSVGTHILGQYF; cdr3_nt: TGTGCCAGCAGCTCTGTCGGGACACATATTCTTGGGCAGTACTTC
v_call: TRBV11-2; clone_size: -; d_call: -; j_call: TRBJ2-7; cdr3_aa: CVSSFASSYEQYF; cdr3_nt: TGTGTCAGCAGCTTCGCCAGCTCCTACGAGCAGTACTTC
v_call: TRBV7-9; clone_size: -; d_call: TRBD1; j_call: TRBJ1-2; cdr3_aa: CTSSSMTGDLYGYTF; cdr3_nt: TGTACCAGCAGCTCAATGACAGGGGACCTATATGGCTACACCTTC
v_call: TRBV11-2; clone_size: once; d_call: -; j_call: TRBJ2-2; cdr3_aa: CAGSLIQGDTGELFF; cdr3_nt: TGTGCCGGCAGCTTAATTCAGGGTGACACCGGGGAGCTGTTTTTT
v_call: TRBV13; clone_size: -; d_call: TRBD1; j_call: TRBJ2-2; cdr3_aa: CAGSHRTGVVGELFF; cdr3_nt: TGTGCCGGCAGCCACCGGACAGGAGTCGTCGGGGAGCTGTTTTTT
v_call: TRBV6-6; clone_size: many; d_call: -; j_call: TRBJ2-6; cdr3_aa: CASSVQGSGANVLTF; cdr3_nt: TGTGCCAGCAGTGTACAGGGCTCTGGGGCCAACGTCCTGACTTTC
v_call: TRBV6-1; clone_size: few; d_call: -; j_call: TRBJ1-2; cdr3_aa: CASNYLGDYGYTF; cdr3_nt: TGTGCCAGCAACTACCTAGGGGACTATGGCTACACCTTC
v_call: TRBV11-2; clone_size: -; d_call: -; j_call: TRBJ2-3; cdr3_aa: CASSLSRGTDTQCF; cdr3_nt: TGTGCCAGCAGCTTATCCAGGGGCACAGATACTCAGTGTTTT
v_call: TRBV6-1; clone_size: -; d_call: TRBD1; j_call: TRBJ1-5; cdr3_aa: CARTRTGDSNQPQHF; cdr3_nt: TGTGCCAGGACCAGGACAGGGGACAGCAATCAGCCCCAGCATTTT
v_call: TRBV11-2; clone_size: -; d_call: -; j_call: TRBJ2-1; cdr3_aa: CASRLQDMDDQFF; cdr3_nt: TGTGCCAGCAGATTACAGGATATGGATGATCAGTTCTTC
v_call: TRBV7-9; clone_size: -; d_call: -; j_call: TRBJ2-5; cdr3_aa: CASTLAVAETQYF; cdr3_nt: TGTGCCAGCACCTTAGCTGTAGCAGAGACCCAGTACTTC
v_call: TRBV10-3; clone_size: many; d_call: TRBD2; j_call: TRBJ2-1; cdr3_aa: CAIRVSGASYNEQFF; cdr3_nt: TGTGCCATCAGGGTTAGCGGGGCCTCCTACAATGAGCAGTTCTTC
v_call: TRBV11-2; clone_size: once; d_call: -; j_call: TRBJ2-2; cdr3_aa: CASSLLTFRRELFF; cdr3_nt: TGTGCAAGCAGCTTATTGACGTTTCGGCGGGAGCTGTTTTTT
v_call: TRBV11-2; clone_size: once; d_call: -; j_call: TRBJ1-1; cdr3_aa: CVSRLESRVGEAFF; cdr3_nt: TGTGTCAGCAGATTAGAGTCCAGGGTTGGCGAAGCTTTCTTT
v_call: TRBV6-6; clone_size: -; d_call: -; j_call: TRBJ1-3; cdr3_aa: CASSYSNRLLNSGNAIYF; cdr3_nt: TGTGCCAGCAGTTACTCGAATAGGCTGTTAAACTCTGGAAACGCCATATATTTT
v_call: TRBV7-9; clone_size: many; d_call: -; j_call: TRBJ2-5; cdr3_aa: CASSQLGEFQETQYF; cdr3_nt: TGTGCCAGCAGCCAATTAGGGGAGTTCCAAGAGACCCAGTACTTC
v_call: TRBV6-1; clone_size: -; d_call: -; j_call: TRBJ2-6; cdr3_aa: CARKPPCSRTINFPLANVLTF; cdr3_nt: TGTGCCAGGAAACCCCCGTGCAGCAGAACTATAAATTTCCCTCTGGCCAACGTCCTGACTTTC
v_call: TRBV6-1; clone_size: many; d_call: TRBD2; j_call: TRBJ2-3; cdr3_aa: CASSEAAGGPLSTDTQYF; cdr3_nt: TGTGCCAGCAGTGAAGCTGCGGGAGGGCCGTTAAGCACAGATACGCAGTATTTT
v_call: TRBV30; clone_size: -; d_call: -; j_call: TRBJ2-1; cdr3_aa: CAWRGGTGNNYNEQSF; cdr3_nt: TGTGCCTGGAGGGGGGGGACAGGAAATAACTACAATGAGCAGTCCTTC
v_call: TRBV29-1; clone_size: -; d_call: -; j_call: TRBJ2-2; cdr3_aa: CSAFGGDTAELFF; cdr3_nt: TGCAGCGCATTTGGGGGCGACACGGCGGAGCTGTTTTTT
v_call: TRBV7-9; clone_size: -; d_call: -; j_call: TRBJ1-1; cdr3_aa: CASSSQWTEAFF; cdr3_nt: TGTGCCAGCAGCAGTCAATGGACTGAAGCTTTCTTT
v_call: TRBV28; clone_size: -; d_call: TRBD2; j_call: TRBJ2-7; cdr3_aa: CVSRHTSGYSYEQYF; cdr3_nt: TGTGTCAGCAGGCACACTAGCGGGTATTCCTACGAGCAGTACTTC
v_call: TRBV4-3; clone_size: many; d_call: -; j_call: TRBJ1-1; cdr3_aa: CASSQESLGTEAFF; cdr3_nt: TGCGCCAGCAGCCAAGAGTCGCTGGGGACTGAAGCTTTCTTT
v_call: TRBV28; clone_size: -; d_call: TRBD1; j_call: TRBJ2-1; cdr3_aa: CASTREGQGFNEQFF; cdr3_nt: TGTGCCAGCACCCGAGAGGGACAGGGGTTTAATGAGCAGTTCTTC
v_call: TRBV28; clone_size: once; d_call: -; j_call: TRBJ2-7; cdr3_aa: CASSFFRGNEQYF; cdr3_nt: TGTGCCAGCAGTTTTTTTCGGGGCAACGAGCAGTACTTC
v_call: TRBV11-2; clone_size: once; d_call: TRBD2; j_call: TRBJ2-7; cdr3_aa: CTSSRRLADYEQHF; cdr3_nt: TGTACCAGCAGCCGGCGACTAGCGGATTACGAGCAGCACTTC
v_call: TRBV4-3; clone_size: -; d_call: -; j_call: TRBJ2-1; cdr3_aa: CGSSQDYGVNEQFF; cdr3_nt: TGTGGCAGCAGCCAAGATTACGGGGTTAATGAGCAGTTCTTC
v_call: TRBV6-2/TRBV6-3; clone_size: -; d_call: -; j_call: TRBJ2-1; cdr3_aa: CASTEGRALDDNEQFF; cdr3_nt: TGTGCCAGCACCGAGGGTAGGGCATTGGATGACAATGAGCAGTTCTTC
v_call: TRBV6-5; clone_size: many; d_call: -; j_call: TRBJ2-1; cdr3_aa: CASSMLSYNEQFF; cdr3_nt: TGTGCCAGCAGTATGCTCTCCTACAATGAGCAGTTCTTC
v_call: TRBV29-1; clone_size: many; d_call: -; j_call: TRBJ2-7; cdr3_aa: CSAQAETVYEQYF; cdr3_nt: TGCAGCGCCCAAGCGGAGACAGTCTACGAGCAGTACTTC
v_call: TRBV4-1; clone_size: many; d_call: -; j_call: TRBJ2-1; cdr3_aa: CASSQAEGWAYNEQFF; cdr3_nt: TGCGCCAGCAGCCAAGCGGAGGGGTGGGCCTACAATGAGCAGTTCTTC